Included here is one TCR beta chain sequence, with context. At the DNA level, this CDR3 is encoded by other sequences in the same sample as well. The data were taken from a study of T cell responses to AZD1222 COVID-19 vaccine. The CDR3 extends over 12 amino acids. Trimming pared 6 bases from V and 12 bases from J, leaving 15 bases between. In germline, CDR1 is ENHRY, CDR2 SYGVKD. Method: immunoSEQ multiplex PCR; TCRdb's copy keeps in-frame clones and lacks some. The sample has about 220,000 clones; about 92% are singletons. The receptor was derived from an adult in good health. Sequenced here: peripheral blood, sampled on day 0 of MenACWY control vaccination. The V and J genes are TRBV10-3 and TRBJ1-5; D possibly corresponds to TRBD1 (5 bases). The CDR3 loop is CAISSTGTSQHF. CDR3 nucleotide sequence: TGTGCCATCAGCAGCACCGGGACCAGCCAGCATTTT.